The subject of this entry is one T cell receptor (beta chain). What it binds is not known. These data belong to a study of Ad26.COV2.S vaccination and SARS-CoV-2 variants. Across the whole study: Donor allocation was to the COV1001 Ad26.COV2.S trial arm. General study results and limits: Vaccinated and placebo-treated recipients had similar non-spike TCR breadth. People given the vaccine had a wider spike-specific TCR breadth than placebo recipients did.

Germline loops: CDR1 LGHNA, CDR2 YNFKEQ. The germline V and J ends were trimmed by 4 bases and 7 bases, with 14 bases remaining between them. This CDR3 region has 13 residues. Method: immunoSEQ multiplex PCR; TCRdb's copy keeps in-frame clones and lacks some. Among about 420,000 clones listed, approximately 90% were seen once. Treatment here: around 19 received Ad26.COV2.S at low or high dose, single or two shots; several received placebo; per-sample allocation not given. Day 63 following the first vaccine or placebo injection was when the samples were taken. The rearrangement links TRBV4-2 to TRBJ2-7; tentatively, D is TRBD1 (5 bases). The receptor was isolated from a person between 18 and 59 years old who received the Ad26.COV2.S COVID-19 vaccine or a placebo. The sequencing used peripheral blood, collected in a trial of Ad26.COV2.S vaccine versus placebo. CDR3 region: CASSLAGAGEQYF. The CDR3, as DNA: TGTGCCAGCAGCCTAGCTGGGGCAGGGGAGCAGTACTTC.